Listed below are T cell receptor beta chains from one sample, sequenced in a study of T-cell memory formation after mild COVID-19. TCRdb used MiXCR to reprocess the 5' RACE reads, holding one entry per CDR3 protein. Of 200,000 to 300,000 distinct CDR3 sequences detected, 8.5% to 9.5% appear once; the ten largest clones hold 22%. The sequencing input was PBMCs or a T cell subset sorted from them (not recorded which). These receptors were collected from a man between 18 and 29 years old who had mild COVID-19 (a few samples of this study predate the infection). Cell type and time point are not known. CDR3s leave out the opening cysteine and the closing phenylalanine or tryptophan. D genes are given only for firm matches. Rows give clone size only sometimes, using once, few, many, or a class for an expanded clone.

TRBV7-2	TRBJ2-4	NA	few	ASSLSEGPNIQY
TRBV5-1	TRBJ2-1	TRBD2	many	ASSLELAGGRNEQF
TRBV4-3	TRBJ2-5	NA	many	ASSQVGQGGETQY
TRBV19	TRBJ1-5	NA	NA	ASSTRRESSNQPQH
TRBV10-3	TRBJ2-7	NA	NA	AISEQIYEQY
TRBV7-7	TRBJ2-2	NA	few	ASSSGVADTGELF
TRBV20-1	TRBJ2-4	NA	few	SARGLGSKNIQY
TRBV20-1	TRBJ2-7	NA	many	SAIRPATDYEQY
TRBV13	TRBJ1-6	NA	NA	ASSLGQGLSPLH
TRBV4-1	TRBJ2-5	NA	many	ASSPPLLETQY
TRBV19	TRBJ1-5	TRBD1	NA	ASSVPGQGIQPQH
TRBV5-4	TRBJ1-1	NA	NA	ASSPGQTTEAF
TRBV6-2/TRBV6-3	TRBJ2-1	TRBD2	NA	ASSTSGGPNNEQF
TRBV7-9	TRBJ2-5	TRBD2	few	ASSRTSGVETQY
TRBV18	TRBJ1-5	TRBD1	few	ASSAKGQANQPQH
TRBV6-2/TRBV6-3	TRBJ2-1	NA	few	ASSYMGDSYNEQF
TRBV4-2	TRBJ1-2	NA	NA	ASSQDQAVGYT
TRBV9	TRBJ2-3	TRBD1	many	ASSAYRGSTDTQY
TRBV25-1	TRBJ1-2	NA	few	AAGGGSSDGYT
TRBV9	TRBJ2-1	NA	NA	ASSVDEWAYNEQF
TRBV27	TRBJ2-7	NA	few	ASGFDGGSYEQY
TRBV20-1	TRBJ1-2	NA	few	SARWLLYGYT
TRBV7-9	TRBJ2-2	NA	few	ASSLRGNTGELF
TRBV18	TRBJ2-5	NA	NA	ASSPAGEETQY
TRBV27	TRBJ2-2	TRBD2	many	ASSPRSGGHTGELF
TRBV7-9	TRBJ2-2	NA	NA	ASSPFRDGELF
TRBV12-3/TRBV12-4	TRBJ1-5	TRBD1	few	ASSSTGNNQPQH
TRBV12-3/TRBV12-4	TRBJ1-1	TRBD1	NA	ASSSTGARAF
TRBV7-2	TRBJ2-7	NA	NA	ASSLFGVSYEQY
TRBV5-1	TRBJ1-2	NA	many	ASSSDGRLGYT
TRBV7-2	TRBJ1-4	NA	few	ASSLRAPSVEKLF
TRBV5-1	TRBJ2-3	NA	few	ASSNRAYTDTQY
TRBV9	TRBJ2-5	NA	NA	ASSHLPGEETQY
TRBV6-2/TRBV6-3	TRBJ2-1	NA	few	ASKGGNEQF
TRBV21-1	TRBJ1-4	NA	NA	ASSNNPGRSNEKLF
TRBV7-6	TRBJ1-4	NA	few	ASSLSGGLEKLF
TRBV9	TRBJ2-1	TRBD2	NA	ASSVRTSGGTNEQF
TRBV3-1	TRBJ1-2	NA	few	ASSQGIGFGYGYT
TRBV20-1	TRBJ2-1	TRBD2	NA	SANPSSGGEYNEQF
TRBV5-1	TRBJ2-5	NA	few	ASSLEGGAGETQY
TRBV6-5	TRBJ2-2	TRBD2	few	ASSRLAGGPGELF
TRBV4-1	TRBJ2-3	TRBD1	few	ASSQDRGSGTDTQY
TRBV4-1	TRBJ2-6	NA	few	ASSHVSSGANVLT
TRBV25-1	TRBJ1-2	NA	few	ASSEYAGNYGYT
TRBV20-1	TRBJ1-1	NA	few	SAREIFPGKPVRRTEAF
TRBV4-1	TRBJ1-4	NA	NA	ASSPPGRHRGEKLF
TRBV12-3/TRBV12-4	TRBJ2-3	TRBD1	few	ASSLGTGVILTDTQY
TRBV15	TRBJ2-1	TRBD2	few	ATTPGVRAGPYNEQF
TRBV7-7	TRBJ2-1	NA	NA	ASSGGYGNEQF
TRBV4-3	TRBJ1-1	NA	once	ASSQAARAWSTEAF